The 18 T cell receptor beta chains given below trace back to one sample, sequenced in a study of tissue T cells after allogeneic stem cell transplantation. Here immunoSEQ multiplex PCR was the method, and the copy in TCRdb shows in-frame clones only, minus some. The sample yields about 43,000 clones, roughly 89% seen once. The input for sequencing was blood, taken before transplantation. These TCRs come from a woman aged 35 to 70 who later had graft-versus-host disease after an allogeneic stem cell transplant.

This chain joins TRBV27 and TRBJ1-1; maybe TRBD1 (5 bases). V was cut by 5 bases and J by 0 bases, with 19 bases left in between. Looked up from germline, CDR1 is MNHEY and CDR2 is SMNVEV (reference sequence). The CDR3 length is 17 residues. This chain's CDR3 is CASSSTGFGRMNTEAFF. The CDR3 region has the DNA TGTGCCAGCAGTAGCACAGGTTTTGGGCGCATGAACACTGAAGCTTTCTTT.

The CDR3 here is CASSQVEGNSPLHF. CDR3 DNA: TGTGCCAGCAGCCAAGTGGAAGGGAATTCACCCCTCCACTTT. The chain links TRBV3-1 (or the pseudogene TRBV3-2) to TRBJ1-6; no clear D. Trimming took off 1 base at V and 7 bases at J, with 8 bases between the two ends. Germline V lookup: CDR1 LGHDT, CDR2 YNNKEL (reference sequence). CDR3 size: 14 residues.

The chain joins TRBV5-1 to TRBJ2-1; 10 nucleotides line up with TRBD2. V was pared by 2 bases and J by 5 bases, with 4 bases of the junction left unmatched. Germline V lookup: CDR1 SGHRS, CDR2 YFSETQ. The CDR3 is 15 residues long. As DNA, the CDR3 is TGCGCCAGCAGCTTTACTAGCGGGGTCGACAATGAGCAGTTCTTC. Protein product: CASSFTSGVDNEQFF.

The chain couples TRBV9 to TRBJ2-2; 7 bases align to TRBD1. The germline V gene encodes CDR1 SGDLS and CDR2 YYNGEE. Germline trimming cut 4 bases from V and 5 bases from J; bases unmatched to any gene: 11. The CDR3 sequence is 16 residues long. In nucleotides, the CDR3 is TGTGCCAGCAGCCTCCGACAGGGTCTGAGGACCGGGGAGCTGTTTTTT. Translating gives CASSLRQGLRTGELFF. Supplemented by reference TRBV9 and TRBJ2-2, the full variable domain reads DSGVTQTPKHLITATGQRVTLRCSPRSGDLSVYWYQQSLDQGLQFLIQYYNGEERAKGNILERFSAQQFPDLHSELNLSSLELGDSALYFCASSLRQGLRTGELFFGEGSRLTVL.

This sequence joins TRBV30 and TRBJ2-7; 9 positions match TRBD1. CDR3 length equals 14 residues. Germline V gene sequence: CDR1 GTSNPN, CDR2 SVGIG (reference sequence). V shed 1 base and J 9 bases; nucleotides not matched to a gene: 10. The CDR3 DNA follows: TGTGCCTGGAGTGGAGGGACAGGGAACCTAGGGCAGTACTTC. Its protein is CAWSGGTGNLGQYF.

The chain recombines TRBV5-5 with TRBJ2-1, with 8 bases lining up with TRBD1. The CDR3 runs to 15 residues. V shed 4 bases and J 1 base; nucleotides not matched to a gene: 4. The germline CDR1 and CDR2 sequences are SGHKS and YYEKEE (reference sequence). The CDR3 DNA sequence: TGTGCCAGCAGCCCCACAGGGGGTTCCTACAATGAGCAGTTCTTC. Protein: CASSPTGGSYNEQFF. The complete variable domain, with remaining parts taken from reference TRBV5-5 and TRBJ2-1, reads DAGVTQSPTHLIKTRGQQVTLRCSPISGHKSVSWYQQVLGQGPQFIFQYYEKEERGRGNFPDRFSARQFPNYSSELNVNALLLGDSALYLCASSPTGGSYNEQFFGPGTRLTVL.

This rearrangement joins TRBV24-1 to TRBJ1-2, with D unresolved. Per germline, CDR1 KGHDR and CDR2 SFDVKD. CDR3 size: 14 residues. V lost 4 bases and J lost 5, with 13 bases in between. The CDR3 loop reads CATSDSGWNYGYTF. The CDR3 DNA reads TGTGCCACCAGTGACTCAGGATGGAATTATGGCTACACCTTC.

The CDR3 DNA reads TGTGCCAGTAGTACGGACAGGTCCTCTGGAAACACCATATATTTT. Translating gives CASSTDRSSGNTIYF. The rearrangement links TRBV19 to TRBJ1-3; TRBD1 matches 7 bases. Losses at the gene ends were 4 bases for V and 0 bases for J; bases not matched to a gene: 3. The CDR3 covers 15 residues. The germline V gene has CDR1 LNHDA and CDR2 SQIVND (reference sequence).

The chain links TRBV19 to TRBJ2-2; 9 positions agree with TRBD2. CDR1 is LNHDA and CDR2 is SQIVND in the germline V gene (reference sequence). Unmatched junction bases numbered 7, after V lost 5 bases and J lost 0 bases. The CDR3 spans 17 residues. The CDR3 here is CASSPPGLATNTGELFF. For the CDR3, the DNA is TGTGCCAGTAGTCCCCCGGGACTAGCTACGAACACCGGGGAGCTGTTTTTT.

This clone was seen more than once but under ten times. This sequence joins TRBV19 and TRBJ1-1, with 8 bases lining up with TRBD1. CDR1 is LNHDA, CDR2 SQIVND, per germline (reference sequence). The length of the CDR3 is 13 residues. V trimming: 6 bases; J trimming: 2 bases; junction bases outside the gene matches: 2. In DNA form, the CDR3 reads TGTGCCAGTAGAACAGGGGGAAACACTGAAGCTTTCTTT. This sequence encodes CASRTGGNTEAFF.

The V and J genes are TRBV6-5 and TRBJ1-6; D not certain. The CDR3 consists of 16 residues. V lost 0 bases, J lost 7 bases, and 13 bases lay in between. CDR1 and CDR2 from the germline V gene are MNHEY and SVGAGI. The CDR3 protein is CASSYSTSRENSPLHF. For the CDR3, the DNA is TGTGCCAGCAGTTACTCTACCTCGAGGGAAAATTCACCCCTCCACTTT.

The rearrangement links TRBV3-1 (or the pseudogene TRBV3-2) to TRBJ2-2; 10 bases are a match to TRBD2. The CDR3 spans 17 residues. Germline V gives CDR1 LGHDT, CDR2 YNNKEL (reference sequence). Trimming removed 8 bases from V and 6 bases from J; junction bases left unmatched: 15. The CDR3 loop reads CASQKKASGSRSGELFF. Written as DNA, the CDR3 is TGTGCCAGCCAAAAGAAGGCTAGCGGGAGTAGGTCCGGGGAGCTGTTTTTT.

The V and J genes are TRBV9 and TRBJ2-7, with 8 nucleotides matching TRBD1. The CDR3 loop spans 14 amino acids. The germline gives CDR1 SGDLS, CDR2 YYNGEE. V shed 4 bases and J 4 bases; nucleotides not matched to a gene: 7. CDR3 DNA: TGTGCCAGCAGCCCTCAGGGGGCCCTATACGAGCAGTACTTC. It yields the protein CASSPQGALYEQYF. Full variable domain (missing parts from reference TRBV9 and TRBJ2-7): DSGVTQTPKHLITATGQRVTLRCSPRSGDLSVYWYQQSLDQGLQFLIQYYNGEERAKGNILERFSAQQFPDLHSELNLSSLELGDSALYFCASSPQGALYEQYFGPGTRLTVT.

The genes are TRBV27 and TRBJ1-1; D gene uncertain. The ends were cut back, 2 bases at V and 3 bases at J, with 13 bases in the middle. The CDR3 consists of 15 residues. Per the germline V gene, CDR1 is MNHEY and CDR2 is SMNVEV (reference sequence). CDR3 DNA: TGTGCCAGCAGTTTAATCCAGGAGGGAGACACTGAAGCTTTCTTT. This sequence encodes CASSLIQEGDTEAFF.

This sequence joins TRBV29-1 and TRBJ2-1; 9 nucleotides align to TRBD2. In germline, CDR1 is SQVTM, CDR2 ANQGSEA. The junction had 5 bases not matched to a gene; V was cut back by 2 bases and J by 6 bases. This CDR3 is built from 14 residues. CDR3 DNA: TGCAGCGTTGAATGGGGCGGGAGGGGCAATGAGCAGTTCTTC. This codes for CSVEWGGRGNEQFF.

This chain connects TRBV11-2 to TRBJ2-1; 10 bases align to TRBD2. CDR3 size: 16 residues. The V and J ends lost 5 bases and 4 bases, in that order; junction bases with no gene match: 8. Germline V CDR1 and CDR2: SGHAT, FQNNGV. CDR3 residues: CASSTLAGVGYNEQFF. Here the CDR3 DNA reads TGTGCCAGCAGCACCCTAGCGGGAGTTGGGTACAATGAGCAGTTCTTC.

The V gene is TRBV6-5, the J gene TRBJ2-1, with D possibly matching TRBD2 (6 bases). Per germline, CDR1 MNHEY and CDR2 SVGAGI. V dropped 5 bases and J dropped 5 bases, with 13 bases sitting between them. The CDR3 spans 14 residues. The CDR3 here is CASSQRGSNNEQFF. In nucleotides, the CDR3 is TGTGCCAGCAGTCAACGGGGGAGTAACAATGAGCAGTTCTTC.

The chain combines TRBV7-2 with TRBJ2-7; the D gene is possibly TRBD2 (7 bases). CDR3 length equals 15 residues. V lost 6 bases and J 7 bases, leaving 22 bases between the germline ends. Germline lookup yields CDR1 SGHTA and CDR2 FQGNSA. This CDR3 is CASRYSPGGGIEQYF. In DNA form, the CDR3 reads TGTGCCAGCAGATACAGTCCGGGGGGCGGTATTGAGCAGTACTTC.